This T cell receptor (beta chain) was identified during a study of T cells in Graves' hyperthyroidism and ophthalmopathy. The wider study: At the time of initial diagnosis and before any treatment, peripheral blood was collected.

Study-wide findings and caveats: Clonotypes that were expanded in thyroid above 0.001 mostly appeared in blood too.

On this clonotype: No antigen is known for it.

Amplification of TCR beta CDR3 regions used RNA as the template. Primed by the HTBI set, a first-round RT-PCR was run on the TCR CDR3. MiXCR was run by TCRdb on the multiplex PCR reads, yielding one entry per CDR3 protein. The sample lists hundreds of thousands of distinct CDR3 sequences, around 19% seen once, with 35% to 45% in the top ten. Germline CDR1 reads MNHEY; CDR2 reads SMNVEV (reference sequence). The V end was cut by 4 bases, the J end by 3 bases, with 22 bases between. The CDR3 runs to 17 residues. Sequencing input: blood. The receptor comes from a man over 45 with Graves' ophthalmopathy. The V gene is TRBV27, the J gene TRBJ2-7, with D perhaps TRBD2 (5 bases). The CDR3 nucleotides read TGTGCCAGCAGTTCAATATCGACCCCTCTAGCCCTCTACGAGCAGTACTTC. It codes for CASSSISTPLALYEQYF.